This T cell receptor (beta chain) derives from a study of blood T cell repertoires in COVID-19. This clone was recorded only once. Only in-frame clones appear in the TCRdb table, and some are missing; sequencing was by immunoSEQ multiplex PCR. The sample consists of hundreds of thousands of clones, approximately 90% of them appearing once. The germline V gene has CDR1 SQVTM and CDR2 ANQGSEA. V shed 6 bases and J shed 2 bases, with 8 bases lying between them. The CDR3 has 11 amino acids. Study members were between roughly 18 and 100 years old and lived in approximately 25 US regions. Membership in each cohort depended on participant-reported clinical history.

The sequence was obtained from a woman between 18 and 30 years old who had recovered from COVID-19. Sequencing was done on a sample of PBMCs or T cells enriched from blood (not recorded which). This chain joins TRBV29-1 and TRBJ2-7; tentatively, D is TRBD2 (6 bases). CDR3 nucleotides: TGCAGCGTCGGGGGAACCTACGAGCAGTACTTC. Protein sequence: CSVGGTYEQYF.